The entry below gives a single T cell receptor (beta chain) sequence along with its context. This specimen belongs to a study of CD8+ T cells in alopecia areata. CDR1 and CDR2 (germline): SEHNR, FQNEAQ (reference sequence). J lost 5 bases, V lost 0 bases, and 5 bases had no gene match. The CDR3 length is 15 residues. RNA was isolated and reverse transcribed to cDNA, the sequencing template. Produced via immunoSEQ multiplex PCR; TCRdb's table is partial and in-frame only. The sample shows 90,000 to 120,000 clones, about four fifths of them seen only once. Treatment meaning: oral pan-JAK inhibitor, 5-10 mg twice daily.

This material consisted of CD8+ T cells sorted from blood, taken at week 24, from a patient treated with tofacitinib. The chain employs TRBV7-9 and TRBJ1-1; 8 bases align to TRBD1. The source is a human donor with alopecia areata. For the CDR3, the DNA is TGTGCCAGCAGCTTAGCCCAGGGGGCTGGTACTGAAGCTTTCTTT. The encoded protein is CASSLAQGAGTEAFF. The full variable domain, in which reference TRBV7-9 and TRBJ1-1 provide the parts outside the CDR3, is DTGVSQNPRHKITKRGQNVTFRCDPISEHNRLYWYRQTLGQGPEFLTYFQNEAQLEKSRLLSDRFSAERPKGSFSTLEIQRTEQGDSAMYLCASSLAQGAGTEAFFGQGTRLTVV.